Listed below are T cell receptor beta chains from one sample, sequenced in a study of shared clonotypes between healthy human individuals. The method was immunoSEQ multiplex PCR; TCRdb's version includes in-frame clones alone and lacks a portion of them. The data contain around 640,000 clones, roughly 95% of them singletons. The sample comprised naive CD8+ T cells sorted from blood. The receptors were gathered from a woman under 40 in good health. Each CDR3 is given with its conserved first and last residue. D genes are given only for firm matches. Clone size is shown for a subset of rows, as once, few, many or a class of expanded clone.

DNA: TGCGCCAGCAGCTTAGAGACGATGAACACTGAAGCTTTCTTT
CDR3: CASSLETMNTEAFF
V: TRBV5-1
J: TRBJ1-1
D: .
size: .

DNA: TGTGCCAGCAGTTTCGGCAGGGCCTACGAGCAGTACTTC
CDR3: CASSFGRAYEQYF
V: TRBV27
J: TRBJ2-7
D: .
size: few

DNA: TGTGCCAGCAGCCCTAGGACTACCCCGAACACCGGGGAGCTGTTTTTT
CDR3: CASSPRTTPNTGELFF
V: TRBV4-2
J: TRBJ2-2
D: .
size: .

DNA: TGTGCCAGCAGTTTATTACAGGGGGCGGTCGGGGAGCTGTTTTTT
CDR3: CASSLLQGAVGELFF
V: TRBV27
J: TRBJ2-2
D: TRBD1
size: .

DNA: TGTGCCAGCAGCTTCGGCGGGGCCTACGAGCAGTACTTC
CDR3: CASSFGGAYEQYF
V: TRBV5-6
J: TRBJ2-7
D: .
size: .

DNA: TGTGCCAGCAGTGAGCAGTTAGCTAACTATGGCTACACCTTC
CDR3: CASSEQLANYGYTF
V: TRBV6-4
J: TRBJ1-2
D: .
size: .

DNA: TGTGCCAGCACTCATCCCAGGAGGGGAGCTTTCTTT
CDR3: CASTHPRRGAFF
V: TRBV27
J: TRBJ1-1
D: .
size: .

DNA: TGTGCCAGTAGTATAGGGACGGTGCCCTACAATGAGCAGTTCTTC
CDR3: CASSIGTVPYNEQFF
V: TRBV19
J: TRBJ2-1
D: .
size: .

DNA: TGTGCCATCTCAACTAGCGGGATCTACAATGAGCAGTTCTTC
CDR3: CAISTSGIYNEQFF
V: TRBV10-3
J: TRBJ2-1
D: TRBD2
size: .

DNA: TGTGCCAGCAGCCATACGAGTGAGTCCCTAGTCACAGATACGCAGTATTTT
CDR3: CASSHTSESLVTDTQYF
V: TRBV14
J: TRBJ2-3
D: .
size: .

DNA: TGTGCCAGCAGTTTCGCGGGACGGCACAATGAGCAGTTCTTC
CDR3: CASSFAGRHNEQFF
V: TRBV27
J: TRBJ2-1
D: .
size: once

DNA: TGCAGCGTCGGGGGACTGGCGATCACAGATACGCAGTATTTT
CDR3: CSVGGLAITDTQYF
V: TRBV29-1
J: TRBJ2-3
D: .
size: once

DNA: TGTGCCAGCAGTGGCCTTGACAGGGGTGACTATAATTCACCCCTCCACTTT
CDR3: CASSGLDRGDYNSPLHF
V: TRBV6-1
J: TRBJ1-6
D: TRBD1
size: .

DNA: TGTGCCAGCAGCCCTCAGAGGGCTAGCGGGACACAAGAGACCCAGTACTTC
CDR3: CASSPQRASGTQETQYF
V: TRBV28
J: TRBJ2-5
D: TRBD2
size: .

DNA: TGTGCCAGCAGCACCACTCTTACCACTAGCGGCTACGAGCAGTACTTC
CDR3: CASSTTLTTSGYEQYF
V: TRBV28
J: TRBJ2-7
D: TRBD2
size: .

DNA: TGTGCCAGCAACACAGGGCTTTCCTCTGGAAACACCATATATTTT
CDR3: CASNTGLSSGNTIYF
V: TRBV9
J: TRBJ1-3
D: .
size: .

DNA: TGTGCCAGCAGCTACGGAGGGGGGGGCGAAGAGACCCAGTACTTC
CDR3: CASSYGGGGEETQYF
V: TRBV27
J: TRBJ2-5
D: .
size: .

DNA: TGTGCCAGCAGTGAATGGGAGCGAGAGACCCAGTACTTC
CDR3: CASSEWERETQYF
V: TRBV2
J: TRBJ2-5
D: .
size: .